These T cell receptor beta chains were read from a single sample in a study of CXCR3-negative and CXCR3-positive naive CD8 T cells. TCRdb reanalyzed the 5' RACE reads and collapses them to one entry per CDR3 protein, without DNA. Its table records about 120,000 distinct CDR3 sequences. The sequencing sample was made of naive CXCR3+ CD8+ T cells from blood. The receptors derive from a human donor in good health. Some clones in this sample may be carry-over from other donors' samples. CDR3s include the opening cysteine and the closing phenylalanine or tryptophan. The order of the fields is V gene, J gene, CDR3 protein.

>TRBV12-3/TRBV12-4|TRBJ2-7
CASSWGQATEQYF
>TRBV28|TRBJ2-7
CASSIGVRSEQYF
>TRBV5-1|TRBJ2-2
CASSLAGGAGELFF
>TRBV28|TRBJ2-5
CASSFLAWETQYF
>TRBV6-6|TRBJ2-3
CASSYSRDMSTDTQYF
>TRBV19|TRBJ1-5
CASSIVGGSNQPQHF
>TRBV4-1|TRBJ2-7
CASSQAGGLSYEQYF
>TRBV27|TRBJ2-1
CASSFLGVTYNEQFF
>TRBV9|TRBJ2-2
CASSVDGEAGELFF
>TRBV4-1|TRBJ2-1
CASSLEGLAGGGEQFF
>TRBV4-3|TRBJ1-2
CASSQGDGDYGYTF
>TRBV28|TRBJ1-1
CAITWDRELNTEAFF
>TRBV3-1|TRBJ2-1
CASSPLKLAGENEQFF
>TRBV14|TRBJ2-2
CASSQTYPAGELFF
>TRBV19|TRBJ1-1
CASSIHPVNTEAFF
>TRBV28|TRBJ2-5
CASSLVETQYF
>TRBV14|TRBJ2-7
CASSQVSPTTYEQYF
>TRBV30|TRBJ2-3
CAWTSGGSTDTQYF
>TRBV9|TRBJ2-2
CASSESGGPLGGELFF
>TRBV4-1|TRBJ2-3
CASSQDRGTDTQYF
>TRBV5-1|TRBJ2-7
CASSLGNLQYF
>TRBV4-1|TRBJ2-3
CASNSLMDLAGGRLSQNTQYF
>TRBV7-2|TRBJ2-7
CASSLYWLVGAGGLYEQYF
>TRBV18|TRBJ2-3
CASSPLRGTIPDTQYF
>TRBV5-4|TRBJ2-1
CASSPTGLYNEQFF
>TRBV7-2|TRBJ2-7
CASSQILLTEHRYEQYF
>TRBV28|TRBJ2-3
CASSSSSVHSSTDTQYF
>TRBV2|TRBJ1-5
CASSGSWGINQPQHF
>TRBV5-1|TRBJ2-1
CASSLVPSGRANEQFF
>TRBV2|TRBJ2-7
CASSVNQGTGLYEQYF
>TRBV29-1|TRBJ2-5
CSAIPWTGQETQYF
>TRBV5-6|TRBJ2-3
CASSPGGRVGADTQYF
>TRBV12-3/TRBV12-4|TRBJ1-5
CASSPGTQDQPQHF
>TRBV28|TRBJ1-2
CASSLRGTRGYTF
>TRBV7-7|TRBJ2-5
CASSLKGEQETQYF
>TRBV4-3|TRBJ2-1
CASSQDGNPNSYNEQFF
>TRBV6-6|TRBJ2-5
CASSLSAASPQETQYF
>TRBV6-2/TRBV6-3|TRBJ2-5
CASSRAGTGEETQYF
>TRBV29-1|TRBJ2-1
CSVERDRSYNEQFF
>TRBV2|TRBJ2-2
CASRVAPNTGELFF
>TRBV7-9|TRBJ1-5
CASSPTGGNQPQHF
>TRBV19|TRBJ2-7
CASSIGLYDEQYF
>TRBV7-6|TRBJ2-7
CASSISSGGAEEQYF
>TRBV28|TRBJ2-7
CASSFFGGLSSYEQYF
>TRBV29-1|TRBJ1-2
CSVAGTGNYYGYTF
>TRBV4-2|TRBJ2-7
CASSLMGGDRYEQYF
>TRBV4-2|TRBJ2-4
CASSQDPPSGPIAKNIQYF
>TRBV7-9|TRBJ2-7
CASALAGAISYEQYF
>TRBV12-3/TRBV12-4|TRBJ2-3
CASSSDTSTDTQYF
>TRBV12-3/TRBV12-4|TRBJ1-6
CASSPGTLPLHF
>TRBV12-3/TRBV12-4|TRBJ2-7
CASSPISPYEQYF